This T cell receptor beta chain is drawn from a study of blood T cell repertoires in COVID-19. Study-wide context: The cDNA or gDNA used as material had been derived from T cells, B-cell-depleted T cells, or PBMCs.

TCRdb's table, derived via immunoSEQ multiplex PCR, lists solely in-frame clones and lacks some. There are 200,000 to 300,000 clones in the sample; roughly 90% occur only once, and just under 0.8% lies in the top ten. A single count supports this clone. The length of the CDR3 is 17 residues. CDR1 and CDR2 from the germline V gene are LGHDT and YNNKEL (reference sequence). The V and J ends lost 1 base and 6 bases, in that order; junction bases with no gene match: 7. This clonotype originated in a woman younger than 45 with acute or convalescent COVID-19. V gene TRBV3-1 (or the pseudogene TRBV3-2) combines with J gene TRBJ2-1, with 12 nucleotides matching TRBD2. Sequencing was carried out using peripheral blood. The DNA for the CDR3 is TGTGCCAGCAGCCAAGGCATGACTAGCGGGAGTAGCAATGAGCAGTTCTTC. Encoded protein: CASSQGMTSGSSNEQFF.